The rows below give T cell receptor beta chains drawn from one sample of a study of blood T cell repertoires in COVID-19. Libraries were prepared by immunoSEQ multiplex PCR; TCRdb keeps only in-frame clonotypes and omits some of them. In the table there are about 150,000 clones, more than 75% of which are singletons. Input material: peripheral blood. These receptors were collected from a middle-aged man who had recovered from COVID-19. Both conserved end residues are part of each CDR3. The order of the fields is clone size, V gene, D gene, J gene, CDR3 DNA, CDR3 protein. D genes are given only for firm matches. A row's size may be missing; if present it is once, few, many or a size class.

>NA|TRBV6-2/TRBV6-3|TRBD1|TRBJ2-7
TGTGCCAGCAGTTACCGACAGGGGCTCCACGAGCAGTACTTC
CASSYRQGLHEQYF
>NA|TRBV2|TRBD2|TRBJ2-7
TGTGCCAGGGGTCAGGGGCTAGCGGGAGCCGAGCAGTACTTC
CARGQGLAGAEQYF
>NA|TRBV29-1|TRBD1|TRBJ1-1
TGCAGCGCCTGGATGGGACAGATGAACACTGAAGCTTTCTTT
CSAWMGQMNTEAFF
>NA|TRBV6-5|NA|TRBJ1-1
TGTGCCAGCAGTTCCGGGTTTGACACTGAAGCTTTCTTT
CASSSGFDTEAFF
>NA|TRBV5-6|NA|TRBJ1-1
TGTGCCAGCAGCTTTTTTCAGGTGGGGAACACTGAAGCTTTCTTT
CASSFFQVGNTEAFF
>NA|TRBV5-4|TRBD1|TRBJ2-2
TGTGCCAGCAGGGATTCAGACAGGGCATATACCGGGGAGCTGTTTTTT
CASRDSDRAYTGELFF
>once|TRBV27|NA|TRBJ2-3
TGTGCCAGCAGTCCCATCTTCGGCGGGAGCACAGATACGCAGTATTTT
CASSPIFGGSTDTQYF
>NA|TRBV7-9|TRBD1|TRBJ2-3
TGTGCCAGCAGCGACCGGACAGGGAGCACAGATACGCAGTATTTT
CASSDRTGSTDTQYF
>few|TRBV28|TRBD1|TRBJ1-5
TGTGCCAGCCGGGGGACAGTTTATAGCAATCAGCCCCAGCATTTT
CASRGTVYSNQPQHF
>once|TRBV27|NA|TRBJ2-7
TGTGCCAGCAGCGCCCGGAGAACTGGGGAGCAGTACTTC
CASSARRTGEQYF
>NA|TRBV12-5|TRBD2|TRBJ2-3
TGTGCTAGTGGTTTGGGCCTAGCGGGAAACACAGATACGCAGTATTTT
CASGLGLAGNTDTQYF
>NA|TRBV9|TRBD1|TRBJ2-7
TGTGCCAGCAGCCCAGGACAGGGGGCCTACGAGCAGTACTTC
CASSPGQGAYEQYF
>NA|TRBV27|TRBD1|TRBJ1-2
TGTGCCAGCAGTTTCTTTCGGACAGGGACCAACTATGGCTACACCTTC
CASSFFRTGTNYGYTF
>NA|TRBV19|TRBD1|TRBJ1-6
TGTGCCAGCCTCGGACAGGGGGCAGCAAATAATTCACCCCTCCACTTT
CASLGQGAANNSPLHF
>NA|TRBV5-5|NA|TRBJ1-2
TGTGCCAGCAGGAGAGAAGGGAGAAACTATGGCTACACCTTC
CASRREGRNYGYTF
>NA|TRBV6-2/TRBV6-3|TRBD2|TRBJ2-1
TGTGCCAGCAGTTGGGAGGGGGAGCAGTTCTTC
CASSWEGEQFF
>once|TRBV4-2|NA|TRBJ2-5
TGTGCCAGCAGCCAAGAAAGGTGGGCAGAGACCCAGTACTTC
CASSQERWAETQYF
>NA|TRBV4-3|TRBD2|TRBJ2-1
TGCGCCAGCAGCCAAGTCGTAGCGGGAGGATCTCAACGCTCCTACAATGAGCAGTTCTTC
CASSQVVAGGSQRSYNEQFF
>NA|TRBV20-1|NA|TRBJ2-1
TGCAGTGCTAGAGACCCAGTGGAGCAGTTCTTC
CSARDPVEQFF
>NA|TRBV5-4|NA|TRBJ2-3
TGTGCCAGCACCCTTGGACTGGGGAAAACAGATACGCAGTATTTT
CASTLGLGKTDTQYF
>NA|TRBV5-5|NA|TRBJ1-6
TGTGCCAGCAGCTTGAAAGGGGCCGATAATTCACCCCTCCACTTT
CASSLKGADNSPLHF
>once|TRBV27|NA|TRBJ2-3
TGTGCCAGCAGTCCGTTGGGGGCGACCACAGATACGCAGTATTTT
CASSPLGATTDTQYF
>NA|TRBV10-1|NA|TRBJ1-2
TGCGCCTCTAGAAGGGAGGTTGGGAACTATGGCTACACCTTC
CASRREVGNYGYTF
>once|TRBV6-6|TRBD1|TRBJ2-1
TGTGCCAGCAGTTACAGGCAGGGGGCTGATGAGCAGTTCTTC
CASSYRQGADEQFF
>NA|TRBV3-1/TRBV3-2|NA|TRBJ2-2
TGTGCCAGCAGCCAAAATATAGCCGGGGAGCTGTTTTTT
CASSQNIAGELFF
>NA|TRBV19|TRBD1|TRBJ2-7
TGTGCCAGTAGTTCGGGACAGGGAAGCGAGCAGTACTTC
CASSSGQGSEQYF
>NA|TRBV7-2|NA|TRBJ1-2
TGTGCCAGCAGCTTAGAAGCGGCGGGTCCCCTCGATGGCTACACCTTC
CASSLEAAGPLDGYTF
>NA|TRBV9|NA|TRBJ1-4
TGTGCCAGGCAGGGGCATGAAAAACTGTTTTTT
CARQGHEKLFF
>NA|TRBV5-5|NA|TRBJ2-7
TGTGCCAGCAGCTTGGTTTTCGGGGGAGGTTTGGACGAGCAGTACTTC
CASSLVFGGGLDEQYF
>NA|TRBV7-2|NA|TRBJ2-1
TGTGCCAGCAGCTTAGAGGGGCGGGGGCTCTCCTACAATGAGCAGTTCTTC
CASSLEGRGLSYNEQFF
>NA|TRBV9|TRBD2|TRBJ2-7
TGTGCCAGCAGCGTAGCTAGCGGGGAAACCTACGAGCAGTACTTC
CASSVASGETYEQYF
>once|TRBV6-5|TRBD1|TRBJ2-3
TGTGCCAGCAGTTACACTCCCACAGGGGGCGGAGATACGCAGTATTTT
CASSYTPTGGGDTQYF
>NA|TRBV5-6|TRBD1|TRBJ1-5
TGTGCCAGCAGTCGCAGGGGGACCAATCAGCCCCAGCATTTT
CASSRRGTNQPQHF
>few|TRBV25-1|TRBD1|TRBJ1-4
TGTGCCAGCAGTGACGACAGGGGACTTTGGAAACTGTTTTTT
CASSDDRGLWKLFF
>NA|TRBV7-6|NA|TRBJ1-1
TGTGCCAGCAGCTTAGCGACGGCAGGGGTGAGCACTGAAGCTTTCTTT
CASSLATAGVSTEAFF
>NA|TRBV4-3|NA|TRBJ2-2
TGCGCCAGCAGCCAAGATATTTTGACCGGTCCTCGGGGCGGGGAGCTGTTTTTT
CASSQDILTGPRGGELFF
>NA|TRBV15|TRBD1|TRBJ1-1
TGTGCCACCAGCATGACAGGGCGGAGAACTGAAGCTTTCTTT
CATSMTGRRTEAFF
>NA|TRBV7-9|NA|TRBJ2-3
TGTGCCAGCAGCTTAGAGGGAGGACAGGGCACAGATACGCAGTATTTT
CASSLEGGQGTDTQYF
>NA|TRBV27|NA|TRBJ2-2
TGTGCCAGCAGCCGGGTCGGTGGCACCGGGGAGCTGTTTTTT
CASSRVGGTGELFF
>NA|TRBV2|TRBD2|TRBJ2-5
TGTGCCAGCCCCCGACCCACTAGCGGGGAAGAGACCCAGTACTTC
CASPRPTSGEETQYF
>NA|TRBV6-2/TRBV6-3|NA|TRBJ1-5
TGTGCCAGCAGTTATGATCGGGAGCACCCTACCTCCGGCAGCAATCAGCCCCAGCATTTT
CASSYDREHPTSGSNQPQHF
>NA|TRBV10-3|NA|TRBJ2-7
TGTGCCATCGCGGGCGCGGCCTACGAGCAGTACTTC
CAIAGAAYEQYF
>NA|TRBV4-1|NA|TRBJ2-3
TGCGCCAGCAGCCTGGGGGGGCACACAGATACGCAGTATTTT
CASSLGGHTDTQYF
>NA|TRBV6-2/TRBV6-3|TRBD1|TRBJ1-2
TGTGCCAGCAGTTACCAGGGGGCCCATGGCTACACCTTC
CASSYQGAHGYTF
>NA|TRBV9|TRBD1|TRBJ1-3
TGTGCCAGCAGTGTGACAGGGAGCTCTGGAAACACCATATATTTT
CASSVTGSSGNTIYF
>NA|TRBV5-4|TRBD1|TRBJ2-2
TGTGCCAGCAGCCCCCGAACAGGACAGGGCGACGGGGAGCTGTTTTTT
CASSPRTGQGDGELFF
>NA|TRBV7-3|NA|TRBJ2-7
TGTGCCAGCAGCTTCGGGGACTCCTACGAGCAGTACTTC
CASSFGDSYEQYF
>NA|TRBV30|NA|TRBJ2-2
TGTGCCTGGAGTGTGGGGGGAGTTTTTACCGGGGAGCTGTTTTTT
CAWSVGGVFTGELFF